A selection of T cell receptor beta chains follows, all from one sample in a study of blood T cell repertoires in COVID-19. The method was immunoSEQ multiplex PCR; TCRdb's version includes in-frame clones alone and lacks a portion of them. The sample holds approximately 85,000 clones, about nine tenths seen once. Sequences were obtained from peripheral blood. The receptors come from a man aged 50-59 years with active or convalescent COVID-19. Both conserved end residues are part of each CDR3. A D gene is named only where the DNA matches it firmly. Clone size is not always given. Where it is, it says once, few, many or a class for expanded clones.

j_gene,abundance,len,v_gene,d_gene,CDR3nt,CDR3aa
TRBJ2-7,NA,14,TRBV25-1,NA,TGTGCCAGCAGAAAGGGGGGGGCACCCTACGAGCAGTACTTC,CASRKGGAPYEQYF
TRBJ1-5,NA,16,TRBV19,NA,TGTGCCAGTAGTATAGGGCACAGTTATAGCAATCAGCCCCAGCATTTT,CASSIGHSYSNQPQHF
TRBJ1-5,NA,13,TRBV30,NA,TGTGCCTGGAGTTCCGGGGGTGGCCAGCCCCAGCATTTT,CAWSSGGGQPQHF
TRBJ2-7,NA,16,TRBV5-4,TRBD2,TGTGCCAGCACCAAGCGGCGGGAGGGAGCTGTAGGTGAGCAGTACTTC,CASTKRREGAVGEQYF
TRBJ2-6,NA,17,TRBV25-1,NA,TGTGCCAGCAGTGAATCGACAGGTACCTCTGGGGCCAACGTCCTGACTTTC,CASSESTGTSGANVLTF
TRBJ1-6,NA,16,TRBV5-1,NA,TGCGCCAGCAGCCCGGAGGCGGTCAAAGAGGATTCACCCCTCCACTTT,CASSPEAVKEDSPLHF
TRBJ2-2,once,15,TRBV28,TRBD1,TGTGCCAGCAGTGAACACAGGGGAAACACCGGGGAGCTGTTTTTT,CASSEHRGNTGELFF
TRBJ2-7,NA,14,TRBV11-2,NA,TGTGCCAGCAGCCCCCGCGGGGAAGGCTACGAGCAGTACTTC,CASSPRGEGYEQYF
TRBJ2-5,NA,17,TRBV5-1,TRBD2,TGCGCCAGCAGCTTCTCTCTAGCGGGGAGAAGGCAAGAGACCCAGTACTTC,CASSFSLAGRRQETQYF
TRBJ2-7,NA,15,TRBV10-3,NA,TGTGCCATCAGTGGGCAGGACAGAGAGAGATACGAGCAGTACTTC,CAISGQDRERYEQYF
TRBJ1-6,NA,13,TRBV11-2,NA,TGTGCCAGCAGGGGACTTGTAGTCTCACCCCTCCACTTT,CASRGLVVSPLHF
TRBJ1-2,NA,12,TRBV5-1,NA,TGCGCCAGCAGCTTGGGGGAGGTCGGCTACACCTTC,CASSLGEVGYTF
TRBJ2-1,NA,15,TRBV29-1,NA,TGCAGCGTTGATCTAGGGCTAGCTACTTGGGATGAGCAGTTCTTC,CSVDLGLATWDEQFF
TRBJ1-4,NA,11,TRBV12-3/TRBV12-4,NA,TGTGCCAGCAGTTTGAGTGAAAAACTGTTTTTT,CASSLSEKLFF
TRBJ1-3,NA,16,TRBV5-1,NA,TGCGCCAGCAGCTTGGGAGACAGGAGCTCTGGAAACACCATATATTTT,CASSLGDRSSGNTIYF
TRBJ1-3,NA,16,TRBV28,TRBD1,TGTGCCAGCAGTTCGTCGGGACAGCGCTCTGGAAACACCATATATTTT,CASSSSGQRSGNTIYF
TRBJ1-4,NA,12,TRBV7-9,TRBD1,TGTGCCAGCAGCTCAGGACAGGGGAAACTGTTTTTT,CASSSGQGKLFF
TRBJ1-4,NA,17,TRBV6-1,NA,TGTGCCAGCAGTGACAGTTCTGGGCGGGAGGGGGATGAAAAACTGTTTTTT,CASSDSSGREGDEKLFF
TRBJ2-3,few,16,TRBV4-2,NA,TGTGCCAGCAGCCAAGCCCCAGCGGCGGGCACAGATACGCAGTATTTT,CASSQAPAAGTDTQYF
TRBJ2-2,NA,15,TRBV2,TRBD2,TGTGCCAGCACCCGGCTAGCGGGGGTCAGCGGGGAGCTGTTTTTT,CASTRLAGVSGELFF
TRBJ1-1,NA,13,TRBV12-3/TRBV12-4,NA,TGTGCCACCCAGAATCAGGGGAACACTGAAGCTTTCTTT,CATQNQGNTEAFF
TRBJ1-5,NA,13,TRBV6-5,TRBD1,TGTGCCAGCGGTAGACAGGGCGGCCAGCCCCAGCATTTT,CASGRQGGQPQHF
TRBJ2-3,NA,16,TRBV7-8,TRBD1,TGTGCCAGCAGCCGAAAAGGGACAGGGGGCACAGATACGCAGTATTTT,CASSRKGTGGTDTQYF
TRBJ2-3,NA,15,TRBV19,TRBD2,TGTGCCAGTAGTATGGGAGGGGTTACGGCAGATACGCAGTATTTT,CASSMGGVTADTQYF
TRBJ2-3,NA,15,TRBV19,TRBD2,TGTGCCAGTAGTATAGCGGGGGGGAGCACAGATACGCAGTATTTT,CASSIAGGSTDTQYF
TRBJ2-3,once,15,TRBV6-6,TRBD2,TGTGCCAGCAAACTACTAGCGGGGGGCACAGATACGCAGTATTTT,CASKLLAGGTDTQYF
TRBJ1-5,NA,14,TRBV5-1,NA,TGCGCCAGCAGCTTGGGGGAGCGGAATCAGCCCCAGCATTTT,CASSLGERNQPQHF
TRBJ2-3,NA,19,TRBV7-8,TRBD2,TGTGCCAGCAGCTCAGCTCTCGGGATGCTAGCGGGAATCACAGATACGCAGTATTTT,CASSSALGMLAGITDTQYF
TRBJ2-2,NA,17,TRBV5-1,TRBD1,TGCGCCAGCAGCCCCGGACAGGGTTCCGCGAACACCGGGGAGCTGTTTTTT,CASSPGQGSANTGELFF
TRBJ1-5,NA,15,TRBV28,TRBD1,TGTGCCAGCAGTGCCGGGACAGGGGTTAATCAGCCCCAGCATTTT,CASSAGTGVNQPQHF